Following are 10 T cell receptor beta chains from one sample sequenced in a study of T cells after yellow fever vaccination. TCRdb re-called the 5' RACE reads with MiXCR, one entry per CDR3 protein. This table has roughly 45,000 distinct CDR3 sequences, more than 6% appearing once. This specimen was PBMCs, either bulk or a sorted T-cell subset (CD4+, CD8+, memory, or dextramer-sorted; not recorded which), taken 45 days after the yellow fever booster vaccination. These receptors came from a man aged 30 to 39 who received the YFV17D yellow fever vaccine.

This clonotype was counted ten times or more. The chain combines TRBV29-1 with TRBJ2-1; 10 bases match TRBD2. After removal of 4 bases from V and 6 bases from J, the junction contained 12 bases not matched to a gene. Per germline, CDR1 SQVTM and CDR2 ANQGSEA. This CDR3 is 16 amino acids long. The CDR3, as DNA: TGCAGCGTTGGTGGGGCCAAGCGGGAGGGTACCAATGAGCAGTTCTTC. This codes for CSVGGAKREGTNEQFF.

This clonotype appeared many times. This chain uses TRBV6-2 or TRBV6-3 with TRBJ2-2; a weak D match, TRBD1 (6 bases). Germline CDR1 is MNHEY and CDR2 is SVGEGT. The ends were cut back, 4 bases at V and 5 bases at J, with 14 bases in the middle. This CDR3 is 15 amino acids long. CDR3 in DNA: TGTGCCAGCAGTTGGGGGCGAGCCAGGACCGGGGAGCTGTTTTTT. It specifies CASSWGRARTGELFF.

This clonotype was counted at least ten times. The chain is built from TRBV7-6 and TRBJ1-6; 7 nucleotides match TRBD1. The CDR3 length is 18 residues. Trimming cost V 2 bases and J 4 bases; bases outside gene matches: 11. Germline CDR1 reads SGHVS; CDR2 reads FNYEAQ. The CDR3 bases are TGTGCCAGCAGCTTAAAGCCTCAGGGGGGGGCATATAATTCACCCCTCCACTTT. Amino acid sequence: CASSLKPQGGAYNSPLHF. Based on the CDR3 plus reference TRBV7-6 and TRBJ1-6, the full variable domain is GAGVSQSPRYKVTKRGQDVALRCDPISGHVSLYWYRQALGQGPEFLTYFNYEAQQDKSGLPNDRFSAERPEGSISTLTIQRTEQRDSAMYRCASSLKPQGGAYNSPLHFGNGTRLTVT.

This clonotype showed up many times. This sequence joins TRBV9 and TRBJ2-3; D is possibly TRBD2 (7 bases). V was pared by 5 bases and J by 5 bases, with 18 bases between. The germline CDR1 and CDR2 sequences are SGDLS and YYNGEE. The CDR3 contains 15 residues. DNA for the CDR3: TGTGCCAGCAGTAACCGGGGGGCCTTCCAAGATACGCAGTATTTT. This encodes CASSNRGAFQDTQYF.

The chain links TRBV7-9 to TRBJ2-2; 8 nucleotides match TRBD1. This CDR3 spans 17 amino acids. The ends lost 5 bases at V and 0 bases at J; junction bases unmatched: 8. The germline V gene has CDR1 SEHNR and CDR2 FQNEAQ (reference sequence). The CDR3 here is CASSETTGGSNTGELFF. DNA of the CDR3: TGTGCCAGCAGCGAGACCACAGGGGGTTCGAACACCGGGGAGCTGTTTTTT.

This sequence joins TRBV2 and TRBJ2-1, with D possibly called TRBD1 or TRBD2 (6 bases each). Trimming cost V 7 bases and J 6 bases, with 13 bases left between them. Germline V gene lookup returns CDR1 SNHLY and CDR2 FYNNEI. There are 13 residues in the CDR3. In DNA, the CDR3 is TGTGCCAGCACCCCGGGGGCACCCAATGAGCAGTTCTTC. This sequence encodes CASTPGAPNEQFF.

This clonotype turned up a few times. A clone one base away is much larger, so this may be a read error. V and J are TRBV20-1 and TRBJ2-5; a possible D gene is TRBD1 (7 bases). Trimming took off 8 bases at V and 7 bases at J, with 17 bases between the two ends. CDR3 length: 12 amino acids. The germline CDR1 and CDR2 sequences are DFQATT and SNEGSKA (reference sequence). The DNA of the CDR3 is TGCAGTTCACAATACAGGGGACTGACCCAGTACTTC. Translation: CSSQYRGLTQYF.

There are a few counts of this clonotype. The chain couples TRBV10-3 to TRBJ2-5, with D perhaps TRBD2 (5 bases). CDR3 size: 13 residues. CDR1 and CDR2 (germline): ENHRY, SYGVKD. V gave up 8 bases and J gave up 4 bases, with 14 bases separating them. The CDR3 nucleotides read TGTGCCATCCAGAGATCCGGAGGAGAGACCCAGTACTTC. Translation: CAIQRSGGETQYF.

A few counts support this clonotype. The chain joins TRBV20-1 to TRBJ2-7; D is unresolved. The CDR3 totals 11 residues. The ends were cut back, 3 bases at V and 5 bases at J, with 8 bases in the middle. Germline V gene lookup returns CDR1 DFQATT and CDR2 SNEGSKA (reference sequence). The CDR3 nucleotides are TGCAGTGCTAGTCCGAGCGACGAGCAGTACTTC. It is translated as CSASPSDEQYF.

The sample holds a few counts of this clonotype. V usage is TRBV7-8 and J usage is TRBJ2-1; D ambiguous. The CDR3 totals 13 residues. V was trimmed by 5 bases and J by 0 bases, leaving 5 bases between them. Per germline, CDR1 SGHVS and CDR2 FQNEAQ. CDR3 nucleotide sequence: TGTGCCAGCAGCCCCAGCTCCTACAATGAGCAGTTCTTC. Encoded protein: CASSPSSYNEQFF.